This record covers a single T cell receptor (beta chain). Its target is not known. V lost 6 bases to trimming and J lost 2 bases, with 10 bases between them. The CDR3 has 12 residues. Germline loops: CDR1 SQVTM, CDR2 ANQGSEA. These data belong to a study of cytomegalovirus exposure and HLA in healthy donors. The PCR had 60 Vbeta and 13 Jbeta primers. The protocol was immunoSEQ multiplex PCR, while the TCRdb copy is restricted to in-frame clones and leaves out a portion. The sample holds about 180,000 clones, about 82% seen once. Findings and caveats of the study: Cytomegalovirus association was listed for about 180 TCR beta chains.

The sequence came from a woman aged 25 to 39 in good health and CMV-seronegative. This chain uses TRBV29-1 with TRBJ2-5; no definite D call. The sequenced material came from PBMCs. DNA for the CDR3: TGCAGCGTCTGGGCCTTACAAGAGACCCAGTACTTC. Protein product: CSVWALQETQYF.